The entry below describes one TCR beta chain. Only in-frame clones appear in the TCRdb table, and some are missing; sequencing was by immunoSEQ multiplex PCR. The sample lists 200,000 to 250,000 clones; about 86% were seen once. These data come from a study of blood T cell repertoires in COVID-19. Germline V lookup: CDR1 LNHNV, CDR2 YYDKDF (reference sequence). The germline V and J ends were trimmed by 0 bases and 3 bases, with 8 bases remaining between them. There are 15 residues in the CDR3. The rearrangement uses TRBV15 and TRBJ2-2; D is ambiguous. The TCR comes from a woman in her fifties or sixties with acute COVID-19. Sequencing was carried out using PBMCs or T cells enriched from blood (not recorded which). The CDR3 region is CATSRERLDTGELFF. CDR3 nucleotides: TGTGCCACCAGCAGAGAGAGGTTGGACACCGGGGAGCTGTTTTTT.